This TCR beta chain emerged from a study of persistence of HIV-infected CD4 T cells. The libraries were made with immunoSEQ version 4 in survey mode. The data were produced by immunoSEQ multiplex PCR, yet TCRdb's version contains in-frame clones alone and is incomplete. This repertoire shows 40,000 to 60,000 clones, about 90% found once; its top ten account for around 3.4%. This clone was detected only a few times. Its antigen is as yet unknown. Germline V gives CDR1 MNHEY, CDR2 SMNVEV (reference sequence). V dropped 6 bases and J dropped 6 bases, with 17 bases sitting between them. The length of the CDR3 is 15 residues. General study findings and limits: Proviral oligoclonality tracked with TCR oligoclonality within the same sorted cells. Bulk TCR data could not be restricted to HIV-1-infected CMV-responding cells. Antigen-responding cells were enriched for degenerate expanded CDR3beta sequences.

Cells were stimulated nonspecifically with anti-CD3/anti-CD28 magnetic beads. Sorting of responding CD4+ T cells relied on upregulated CD40 ligand together with CD69. The sequence was collected from an adult woman with HIV who was CMV-seropositive. The gene calls are TRBV27 and TRBJ2-2; possibly TRBD2 for D (6 bases). The sequencing here drew on CD4+ T cells sorted from PBMCs after approximately 20-hour stimulation, taken from a patient who received antiretroviral therapy. Written as DNA, the CDR3 is TGTGCCAGCAGGCAAACTAGCCTCTCCGCCGGGGAGCTGTTTTTT. It is translated as CASRQTSLSAGELFF.